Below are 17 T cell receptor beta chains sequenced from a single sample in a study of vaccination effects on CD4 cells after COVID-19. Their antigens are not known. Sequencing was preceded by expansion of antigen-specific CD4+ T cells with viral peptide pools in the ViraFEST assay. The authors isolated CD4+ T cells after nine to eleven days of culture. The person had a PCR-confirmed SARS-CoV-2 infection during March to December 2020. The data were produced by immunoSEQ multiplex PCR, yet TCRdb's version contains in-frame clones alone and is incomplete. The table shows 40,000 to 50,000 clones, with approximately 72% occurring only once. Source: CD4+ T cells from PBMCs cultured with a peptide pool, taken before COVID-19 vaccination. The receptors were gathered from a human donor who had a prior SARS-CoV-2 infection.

The CDR3: CASSPAEGNYNSPLHF. The CDR3 DNA sequence: TGTGCCAGCTCACCAGCAGAGGGCAACTATAATTCACCCCTCCACTTT. V gene TRBV18 combines with J gene TRBJ1-6; D unresolved. Germline V gene lookup returns CDR1 KGHSH and CDR2 LQKENI. This CDR3 is 16 amino acids long. Trimming removed 2 bases at V and 3 bases at J, with 11 bases between.

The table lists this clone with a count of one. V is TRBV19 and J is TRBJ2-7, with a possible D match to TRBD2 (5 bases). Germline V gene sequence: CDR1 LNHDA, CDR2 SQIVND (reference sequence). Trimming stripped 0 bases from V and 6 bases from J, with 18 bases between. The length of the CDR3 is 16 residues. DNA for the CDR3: TGTGCCAGTAGTATAGATCTGTCGAGAAAGGCGGGCGAGCAGTACTTC. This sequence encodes CASSIDLSRKAGEQYF.

CDR3 sequence: CAIKRDEPQHF. DNA of the CDR3: TGTGCCATCAAGAGGGACGAGCCCCAGCATTTT. The chain employs TRBV10-3 and TRBJ1-5; D might be TRBD1 (5 bases). The CDR3 runs 11 residues. Trimming pared 7 bases from V and 8 bases from J, leaving 9 bases between. CDR1 and CDR2 from the germline V gene are ENHRY and SYGVKD.

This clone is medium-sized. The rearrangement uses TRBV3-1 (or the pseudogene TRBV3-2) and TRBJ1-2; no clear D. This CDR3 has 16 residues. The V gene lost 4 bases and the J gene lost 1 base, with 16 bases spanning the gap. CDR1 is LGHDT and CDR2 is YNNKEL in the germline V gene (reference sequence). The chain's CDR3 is CASSRETGSYNYGYTF. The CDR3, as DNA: TGTGCCAGCAGCCGAGAGACCGGGTCCTATAACTATGGCTACACCTTC.

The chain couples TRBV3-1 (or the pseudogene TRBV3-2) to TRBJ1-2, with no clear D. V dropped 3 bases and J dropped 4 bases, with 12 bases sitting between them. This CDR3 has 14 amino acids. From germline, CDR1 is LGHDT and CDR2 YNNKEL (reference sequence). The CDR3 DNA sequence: TGTGCCAGCAGCCATCGAGGGCTCCTCTATGGCTACACCTTC. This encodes CASSHRGLLYGYTF.

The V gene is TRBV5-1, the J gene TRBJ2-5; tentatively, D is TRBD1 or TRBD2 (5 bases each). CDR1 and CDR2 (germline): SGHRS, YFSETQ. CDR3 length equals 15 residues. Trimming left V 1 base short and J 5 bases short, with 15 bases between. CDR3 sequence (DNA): TGCGCCAGCAGCTTGTCTCTAGGGGAGCGGGAGACCCAGTACTTC. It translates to CASSLSLGERETQYF.

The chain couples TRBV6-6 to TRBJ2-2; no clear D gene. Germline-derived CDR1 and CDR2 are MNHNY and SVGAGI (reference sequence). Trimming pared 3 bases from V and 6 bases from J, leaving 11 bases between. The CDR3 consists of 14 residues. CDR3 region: CASSYPNEAGELFF. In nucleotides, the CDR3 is TGTGCCAGCAGTTATCCGAATGAAGCCGGGGAGCTGTTTTTT.

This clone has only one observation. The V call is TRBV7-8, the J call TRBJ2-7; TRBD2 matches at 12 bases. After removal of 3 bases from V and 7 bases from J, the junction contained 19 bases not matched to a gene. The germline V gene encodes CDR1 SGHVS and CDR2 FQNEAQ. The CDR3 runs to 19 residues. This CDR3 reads CASSLFILAGGTTKGEQYF. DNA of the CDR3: TGTGCCAGCAGCTTGTTTATACTAGCGGGAGGAACAACGAAGGGGGAGCAGTACTTC. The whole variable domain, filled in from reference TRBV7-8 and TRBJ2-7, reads GAGVSQSPRYKVAKRGQDVALRCDPISGHVSLFWYQQALGQGPEFLTYFQNEAQLDKSGLPSDRFFAERPEGSVSTLKIQRTQQEDSAVYLCASSLFILAGGTTKGEQYFGPGTRLTVT.

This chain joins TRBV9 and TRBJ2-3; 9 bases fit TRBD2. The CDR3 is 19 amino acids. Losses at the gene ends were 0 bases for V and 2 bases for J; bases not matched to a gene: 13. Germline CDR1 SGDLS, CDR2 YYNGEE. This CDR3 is CASSVAPRETSGHTDTQYF. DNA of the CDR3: TGTGCCAGCAGCGTAGCCCCACGAGAGACTAGCGGACACACAGATACGCAGTATTTT.

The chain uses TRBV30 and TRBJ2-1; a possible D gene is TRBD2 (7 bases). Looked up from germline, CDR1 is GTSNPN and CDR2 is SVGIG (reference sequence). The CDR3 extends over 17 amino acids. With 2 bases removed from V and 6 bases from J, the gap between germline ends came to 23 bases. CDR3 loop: CAWSRGGGGLTFNEQFF. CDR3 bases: TGTGCCTGGAGTCGGGGAGGGGGGGGCCTAACGTTCAATGAGCAGTTCTTC. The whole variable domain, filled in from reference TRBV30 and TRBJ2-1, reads SQTIHQWPATLVQPVGSPLSLECTVEGTSNPNLYWYRQAAGRGLQLLFYSVGIGQISSEVPQNLSASRPQDRQFILSSKKLLLSDSGFYLCAWSRGGGGLTFNEQFFGPGTRLTVL.

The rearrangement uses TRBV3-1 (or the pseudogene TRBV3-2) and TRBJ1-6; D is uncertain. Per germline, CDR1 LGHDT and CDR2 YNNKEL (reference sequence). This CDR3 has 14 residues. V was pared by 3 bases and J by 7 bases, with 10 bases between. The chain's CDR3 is CASSHRHSNSPLHF. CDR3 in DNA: TGTGCCAGCAGCCATCGGCATTCGAATTCACCCCTCCACTTT.

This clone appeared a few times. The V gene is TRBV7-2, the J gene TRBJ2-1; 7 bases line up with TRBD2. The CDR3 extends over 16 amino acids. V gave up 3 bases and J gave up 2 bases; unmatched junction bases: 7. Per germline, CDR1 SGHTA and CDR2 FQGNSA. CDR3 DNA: TGTGCCAGCAGCTTCGGAGGTGGGGGGGCCTACAATGAGCAGTTCTTC. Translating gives CASSFGGGGAYNEQFF.

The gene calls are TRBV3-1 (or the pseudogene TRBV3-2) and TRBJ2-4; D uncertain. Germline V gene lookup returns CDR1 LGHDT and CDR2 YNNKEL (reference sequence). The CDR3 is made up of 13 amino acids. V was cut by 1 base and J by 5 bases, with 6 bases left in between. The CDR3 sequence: CASSQGAQNIQYF. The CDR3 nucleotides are TGTGCCAGCAGCCAAGGGGCTCAAAACATTCAGTACTTC.

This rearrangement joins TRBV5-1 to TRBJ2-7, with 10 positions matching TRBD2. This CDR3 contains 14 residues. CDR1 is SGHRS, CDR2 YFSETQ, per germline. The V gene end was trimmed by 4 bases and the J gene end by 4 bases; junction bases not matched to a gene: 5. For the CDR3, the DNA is TGCGCCAGCAGCGCAGCACTAGCGGGGTACGAGCAGTACTTC. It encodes CASSAALAGYEQYF.

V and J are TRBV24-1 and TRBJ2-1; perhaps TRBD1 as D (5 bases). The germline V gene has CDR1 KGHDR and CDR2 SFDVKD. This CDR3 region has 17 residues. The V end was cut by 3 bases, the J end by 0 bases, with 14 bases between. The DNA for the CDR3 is TGTGCCACCAGTGATACAGGTTCTAGTAGCTCCTACAATGAGCAGTTCTTC. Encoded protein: CATSDTGSSSSYNEQFF.

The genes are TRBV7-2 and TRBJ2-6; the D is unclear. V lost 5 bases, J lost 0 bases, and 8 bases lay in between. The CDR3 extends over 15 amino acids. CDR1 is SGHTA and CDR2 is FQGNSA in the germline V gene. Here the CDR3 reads CASSPPFSGANVLTF. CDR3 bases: TGTGCCAGCAGCCCCCCCTTCTCTGGGGCCAACGTCCTGACTTTC. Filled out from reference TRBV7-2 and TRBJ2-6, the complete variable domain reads GAGVSQSPSNKVTEKGKDVELRCDPISGHTALYWYRQSLGQGLEFLIYFQGNSAPDKSGLPSDRFSAERTGGSVSTLTIQRTQQEDSAVYLCASSPPFSGANVLTFGAGSRLTVL.

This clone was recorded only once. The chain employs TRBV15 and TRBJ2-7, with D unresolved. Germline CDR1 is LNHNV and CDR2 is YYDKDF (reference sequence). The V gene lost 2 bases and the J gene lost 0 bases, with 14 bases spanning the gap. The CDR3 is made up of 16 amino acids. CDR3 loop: CATSRSRLLTSYEQYF. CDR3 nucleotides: TGTGCCACCAGCAGATCTAGACTGCTAACCTCCTACGAGCAGTACTTC.